This T cell receptor (beta chain) was recorded in a study of T-cell memory formation after mild COVID-19. TCRdb analysed the 5' RACE reads with MiXCR anew, one entry per CDR3 protein. This table holds some 130,000 distinct CDR3 sequences, approximately 6.2% found once. This clonotype appeared a few times. V gave up 4 bases and J gave up 0 bases, with 8 bases separating them. Germline loops: CDR1 SGHRS, CDR2 YFSETQ. This CDR3 spans 14 amino acids. The chain links TRBV5-1 to TRBJ1-3; D ambiguous. The source material was PBMCs or a T cell subset sorted from them (not recorded which). The clonotype originates from an adult woman who had mild COVID-19 (a few samples of this study predate the infection). Cell type and time point are not known. The CDR3 sequence: CASSLASSGNTIYF. The CDR3 nucleotides are TGCGCCAGCAGCCTCGCTAGCTCTGGAAACACCATATATTTT.